Below are 4 T cell receptor beta chains sequenced from a single sample in a study of molecular identifiers for immune sequencing clone quantification. MiXCR, applied by TCRdb to the PCR reads, yields one record per CDR3 protein. The sample carries fewer than 70,000 distinct CDR3 sequences, less than 20% recorded once. Sequencing used naive CD8+ T cells from blood, with Jurkat cell RNA spiked in. As to subset: FACS-sorted CD8+CD4-CCR7+CD45RA+ naive T cells. Receptors originate from a human donor in good health. Some libraries in this study had Jurkat cell RNA spiked in.

In its sample, this clonotype was seen many times. The chain employs TRBV23-1 and TRBJ2-1; 11 bases are a match to TRBD2. TRBV23-1 is marked as an open reading frame, function uncertain. The CDR3 has 18 residues. The V gene end was trimmed by 4 bases and the J gene end by 9 bases; junction bases not matched to a gene: 17. As DNA, the CDR3 is TGCGCCAGCAGTCCCGGGACAGGGACGACTAGCGGGAACCTTGAGCAGTTCTTC. It is translated as CASSPGTGTTSGNLEQFF.

Comment on this clonotype: The junction departs from the called germline gene at one end, perhaps through a read error. The chain is built from TRBV28 and TRBJ1-1, with 7 bases that match TRBD1. This CDR3 has 15 residues. Germline values: CDR1 MDHEN, CDR2 SYDVKM. The CDR3 reads CASGFPRTGTNEAFF. CDR3 nucleotides: TGCGCCAGCGGTTTTCCCCGGACAGGCACAAATGAAGCTTTCTTT.

V and J are TRBV6-1 and TRBJ2-1; D unresolved. V was pared by 6 bases and J by 2 bases, with 11 bases between. The V gene's germline CDR1 is MNHNS and CDR2 SASEGT. This CDR3 contains 14 residues. The CDR3 sequence: CASRWAAPYNEQFF. The CDR3 DNA reads as TGTGCCAGCAGGTGGGCAGCACCCTACAATGAGCAGTTCTTC.

There are a few counts of this clonotype. The chain joins TRBV5-3 to TRBJ2-4, with TRBD2 matching over 11 bases. TRBV5-3 has ORF status, its function being uncertain. V dropped 8 bases and J dropped 6; count of bases not matched to a gene: 10. This CDR3 contains 15 residues. This CDR3 reads CASSQTSGMVNIQYF. CDR3 DNA: TGTGCCAGCAGCCAGACTAGCGGGATGGTAAACATTCAGTACTTC.